These T cell receptor beta chains were read from a single sample in a study of post-analysis software for immune sequencing data. In TCRdb, the PCR reads were re-called with MiXCR into one record per CDR3 protein. Of some 700,000 distinct CDR3 sequences in the sample, approximately 60% were seen once. The sample comprised blood. The receptors here all came from a girl under 10 years old with multiple sclerosis. The CDR3 runs from the conserved cysteine through the conserved F or W. A D gene is named only where the DNA matches it firmly. Rows give clone size only sometimes, using once, few, many, or a class for an expanded clone.

j_call v_call clone_size cdr3_length d_call cdr3_aa cdr3_nt
TRBJ2-7 TRBV20-1 NA 17 TRBD1 CSARRVIRTGLTYEQYF TGCAGTGCTAGAAGGGTGATTCGGACAGGGCTGACCTACGAGCAGTACTTC
TRBJ2-3 TRBV29-1 NA 15 NA CSVELLAGLQDTQYF TGCAGCGTTGAACTCCTTGCGGGGTTACAAGATACGCAGTATTTT
TRBJ2-1 TRBV6-2/TRBV6-3 once 14 NA CASSPPLRVDEQFF TGTGCCAGCAGTCCCCCCCTCCGTGTGGATGAGCAGTTCTTC
TRBJ2-7 TRBV7-6 few 16 TRBD2 CASSLLASGSSDEQYF TGTGCCAGCAGCTTATTAGCTAGCGGGAGTAGCGACGAGCAGTACTTC
TRBJ2-7 TRBV27 once 13 NA CASSLSAGHEQYF TGTGCCAGCAGTTTAAGTGCCGGGCACGAGCAGTACTTC
TRBJ2-4 TRBV2 few 11 TRBD2 CASSGRNEQYF TGTGCCAGCTCCGGGAGGAATGAGCAGTACTTC
TRBJ2-1 TRBV29-1 NA 14 NA CSSWGDLEGNEQFF TGCTCCAGTTGGGGGGATCTAGAGGGAAATGAGCAGTTCTTC
TRBJ2-3 TRBV3-1 NA 17 NA CASSRVYGGDWGDTQYF TGTGCCAGCAGCCGGGTCTATGGGGGAGATTGGGGAGATACGCAGTATTTT
TRBJ2-7 TRBV7-6 NA 18 TRBD2 CASSLEPRTSAYSYEQYF TGTGCCAGCAGCTTAGAGCCTAGGACTAGCGCCTACTCCTACGAGCAGTACTTC
TRBJ2-1 TRBV29-1 NA 13 NA CSVGRPTYNEQFF TGCAGCGTTGGGAGACCCACCTACAATGAGCAGTTCTTC
TRBJ2-1 TRBV11-2 NA 13 NA CASSFRGHNEQFF TGTGCCAGCAGCTTCAGGGGACACAATGAGCAGTTCTTC
TRBJ2-5 TRBV7-7 NA 15 NA CASSLGRGGIETQYF TGTGCCAGCAGCTTAGGACGTGGCGGGATAGAGACCCAGTACTTC
TRBJ1-1 TRBV2 NA 15 NA CAAQRIGVLNTEAFF TGTGCCGCCCAACGGATTGGGGTACTGAACACTGAAGCTTTCTTT
TRBJ2-7 TRBV11-2 NA 14 NA CASSPGWQGNEQYF TGTGCCAGCAGCCCCGGGTGGCAGGGAAACGAGCAGTACTTC
TRBJ1-4 TRBV5-5 NA 15 NA CASSLGGIGNEKLFF TGTGCCAGCAGCTTGGGAGGGATTGGGAATGAAAAACTGTTTTTT
TRBJ2-7 TRBV3-1 once 14 NA CASSPFGDSYEQYF TGTGCCAGCAGCCCTTTTGGGGACTCCTACGAGCAGTACTTC
TRBJ1-1 TRBV7-9 few 14 NA CASIPEIQSTEAFF TGTGCCAGCATCCCCGAAATACAGAGCACTGAAGCTTTCTTT
TRBJ2-1 TRBV12-5 NA 17 NA CASGSTKGRLNPNEQFF TGTGCTAGTGGTTCGACTAAGGGACGGCTTAATCCCAATGAGCAGTTCTTC
TRBJ1-6 TRBV7-9 NA 18 TRBD1 CASSSTPGTDLVGSPLHF TGTGCCAGCAGCTCCACCCCCGGGACAGACCTTGTAGGTTCACCCCTCCACTTT
TRBJ1-6 TRBV6-2/TRBV6-3 few 17 NA CASRRLSDSSYNSPLHF TGTGCCAGCAGGCGACTCTCGGACAGCTCCTATAATTCACCCCTCCACTTT
TRBJ2-4 TRBV10-3 few 16 NA CAISEGSQTAKNIQYF TGTGCCATCAGTGAGGGGAGCCAAACAGCCAAAAACATTCAGTACTTC
TRBJ1-2 TRBV10-3 NA 13 NA CATGGFEGYGYTF TGTGCCACCGGAGGGTTTGAAGGATATGGCTACACCTTC
TRBJ1-1 TRBV29-1 NA 12 NA CSVRTMNTEAFF TGCAGCGTTCGGACTATGAACACTGAAGCTTTCTTT
TRBJ2-7 TRBV3-1 NA 15 TRBD2 CASSSTSGSSGEQYF TGTGCCAGCAGCTCGACTAGCGGGAGCTCGGGCGAGCAGTACTTC
TRBJ1-1 TRBV20-1 few 13 NA CSARGTANTEAFF TGCAGTGCTAGAGGGACAGCGAACACTGAAGCTTTCTTT
TRBJ1-5 TRBV20-1 NA 13 TRBD1 CSGAGGGNQPQHF TGCAGTGGGGCAGGGGGAGGCAATCAGCCCCAGCATTTT
TRBJ2-3 TRBV7-2 NA 16 TRBD2 CASSLSLADFTDTQYF TGTGCCAGCAGCTTATCCCTAGCGGATTTCACAGATACGCAGTATTTT
TRBJ2-1 TRBV7-6 once 15 NA CASSLAHGVRDEQFF TGTGCCAGCAGCTTAGCACACGGGGTTCGCGATGAGCAGTTCTTC
TRBJ1-2 TRBV4-2 NA 15 NA CASSQDGAPGYGYTF TGTGCCAGCAGCCAAGATGGGGCTCCGGGGTATGGCTACACCTTC
TRBJ1-2 TRBV12-3/TRBV12-4 NA 13 NA CASSPGPGAGYTF TGTGCCAGCAGTCCGGGACCGGGGGCGGGCTACACCTTC
TRBJ2-5 TRBV10-3 NA 13 NA CATKGTGGETQYF TGTGCCACAAAAGGGACTGGAGGTGAGACCCAGTACTTC
TRBJ1-2 TRBV10-1 NA 16 TRBD1 CASSDSGQGFNYGYTF TGCGCCAGCAGCGACTCGGGACAGGGATTTAACTATGGCTACACCTTC
TRBJ2-7 TRBV7-9 NA 15 NA CASSLQGRQSYEQYF TGTGCCAGCAGCTTACAGGGGAGACAGTCCTACGAGCAGTACTTC
TRBJ1-5 TRBV11-2 NA 16 NA CASSSIQGGPNQPQHF TGTGCCAGCAGTTCAATACAGGGAGGCCCCAATCAGCCCCAGCATTTT
TRBJ1-1 TRBV12-5 NA 15 NA CASVPPRRLNTEAFF TGTGCTAGTGTTCCCCCGCGGCGCTTGAACACTGAAGCTTTCTTT
TRBJ1-2 TRBV3-1 NA 14 TRBD1 CASSQVGTGSGYTF TGTGCCAGCAGCCAAGTAGGGACAGGCAGTGGCTACACCTTC
TRBJ1-1 TRBV24-1 NA 11 NA CAARGLAEAFF TGTGCCGCCAGGGGATTGGCTGAAGCTTTCTTT
TRBJ1-5 TRBV6-1 NA 13 NA CASNVGSNQPQHF TGTGCCAGCAACGTGGGAAGCAATCAGCCCCAGCATTTT
TRBJ2-5 TRBV7-9 NA 12 NA CASSLEVGDQYF TGTGCCAGCAGCTTAGAGGTGGGGGACCAGTACTTC
TRBJ2-7 TRBV25-1 few 15 NA CASSEPGTASYEQYF TGTGCCAGCAGTGAACCGGGGACGGCTTCCTACGAGCAGTACTTC